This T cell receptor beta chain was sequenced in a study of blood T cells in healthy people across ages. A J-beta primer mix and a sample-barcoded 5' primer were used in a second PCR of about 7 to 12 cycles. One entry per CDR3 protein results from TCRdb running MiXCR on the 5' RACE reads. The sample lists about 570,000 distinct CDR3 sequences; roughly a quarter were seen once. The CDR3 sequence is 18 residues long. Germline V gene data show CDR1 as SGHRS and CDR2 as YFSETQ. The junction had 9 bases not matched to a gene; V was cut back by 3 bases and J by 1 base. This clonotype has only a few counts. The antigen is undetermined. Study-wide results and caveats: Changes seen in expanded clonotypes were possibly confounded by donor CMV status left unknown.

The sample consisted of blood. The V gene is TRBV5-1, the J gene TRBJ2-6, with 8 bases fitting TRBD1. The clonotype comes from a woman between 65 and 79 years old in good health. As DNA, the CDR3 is TGCGCCAGCAGCTGGAAGGACAGGGAGTCTTCTGGGGCCAACGTCCTGACTTTC. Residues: CASSWKDRESSGANVLTF.